This TCR beta chain stems from a study of brain T cells in children with intractable seizures. The protocol was immunoSEQ multiplex PCR, while the TCRdb copy is restricted to in-frame clones and leaves out a portion. This table holds 88,000 or so clones, about 90% found once. V shed 0 bases, J shed 5 bases, and the junction held 1 base outside the gene matches. Germline V lookup: CDR1 MNHEY, CDR2 SMNVEV (reference sequence). The CDR3 runs to 15 residues. Study-wide results and caveats: HCMV serostatus was not known, and viral specificity came from CDR3 similarity only. Absence of clones before surgery may stem from lower sequencing depth.

The sequenced cases were selected for having the highest brain T cell transcript signatures. Worth noting for this clone: Its specificity is unknown.

The origin of this receptor is a girl aged 2 to 10 with Rasmussen encephalitis and intractable seizures. V and J are TRBV27 and TRBJ2-3, with TRBD2 identical over 11 bases. The material was peripheral blood, obtained at surgery. CDR3 in amino acids: CASSLSGTSGDTQYF. Written as DNA, the CDR3 is TGTGCCAGCAGTTTATCAGGGACTAGCGGAGATACGCAGTATTTT.